This note documents a single T cell receptor beta chain sequence. The entry originates in a study of blood T cell repertoires in COVID-19. Study-level background: Researchers got acute and convalescent COVID-19 samples from the United States, Italy and Spain. PBMCs, B-cell-depleted T cells, or T cells provided the cDNA or gDNA that made up the material.

The CDR3 length is 13 residues. Germline V gives CDR1 MNHEY, CDR2 SVGAGI. The V end was cut by 2 bases, the J end by 5 bases, with 8 bases between. Per the original methods: Nucleated cell number was recorded as an estimate derived from reference gene primer amplification. The assay was immunoSEQ multiplex PCR, and TCRdb's table has in-frame clones only and misses some. From that table come the V and J calls and clone size; the DNA was used to work out D and trimming. Among about 490,000 clones, approximately 85% were seen once, and the ten largest hold roughly 3.2%. The origin of this receptor is a human donor in a cohort sampled during active COVID-19. The rearrangement links TRBV6-5 to TRBJ2-3; D not resolved. Sequencing used peripheral blood. CDR3: CASSYQTKDTQYF. The CDR3 DNA sequence: TGTGCCAGCAGTTACCAAACAAAAGATACGCAGTATTTT.